This is a list of T cell receptor beta chains from one sample in a study of T cells in Graves' hyperthyroidism and ophthalmopathy. TCRdb re-called the multiplex PCR reads through MiXCR, storing one row per CDR3 protein. The repertoire holds approximately 600,000 distinct CDR3 sequences, about 14% seen once, with less than 9% in the top ten. Sequenced material: blood. The receptor source for this set is a woman in her late teens or twenties with Graves' ophthalmopathy. Both conserved end residues are part of each CDR3. D genes are given only for firm matches. Size values are once, few and many counts, or a class for expanded clones, and some rows have none.

d_call,clone_size,j_call,v_call,cdr3_aa,cdr3_nt
-,-,TRBJ1-2,TRBV14,CASSNPVNYGYTF,TGTGCCAGCTCTAACCCGGTTAACTATGGCTACACCTTC
TRBD2,many,TRBJ2-7,TRBV20-1,CSATQLAGAEQQYF,TGCAGTGCCACACAACTAGCGGGAGCGGAACAGCAGTACTTC
-,few,TRBJ2-3,TRBV7-2,CASSLRGNTQYF,TGTGCCAGCAGCTTAAGAGGGAATACGCAGTATTTT
TRBD1,few,TRBJ2-7,TRBV30,CAWSPGGLNEQYF,TGTGCCTGGAGTCCAGGGGGCTTGAACGAGCAGTACTTC
TRBD1,-,TRBJ2-7,TRBV9,CASSEPGQLYEQYF,TGTGCCAGCAGCGAACCGGGACAGCTGTACGAGCAGTACTTC
TRBD2,many,TRBJ2-3,TRBV20-1,CSARLRLAGGTTDTQYF,TGCAGTGCTAGACTTAGACTAGCGGGGGGAACCACAGATACGCAGTATTTT
-,-,TRBJ2-7,TRBV7-8,CASRGDTTYEQYF,TGTGCCAGCAGGGGGGACACAACCTACGAGCAGTACTTC
-,many,TRBJ2-6,TRBV7-2,CASSTQGGSGANVLTF,TGTGCCAGCAGCACCCAGGGGGGATCTGGGGCCAACGTCCTGACTTTC
TRBD1,many,TRBJ2-7,TRBV7-9,CASSSSMTGAEQYF,TGTGCCAGCAGCTCCTCGATGACAGGGGCCGAGCAGTACTTC
-,-,TRBJ1-3,TRBV29-1,CSVEGAGRTGNTIYF,TGCAGCGTAGAAGGGGCAGGGAGGACTGGAAACACCATATATTTT
TRBD1,many,TRBJ2-1,TRBV12-3/TRBV12-4,CAGGTVPQGRLTFYQRDGHEQFF,TGTGCCGGTGGGACAGTGCCCCAGGGTAGACTCACCTTTTACCAAAGAGACGGCCATGAGCAGTTCTTC
-,-,TRBJ1-4,TRBV5-1,CASSLAQAANGKLLF,TGCGCCAGCAGCTTGGCACAGGCGGCCAACGGAAAACTGCTTTTT
-,many,TRBJ1-1,TRBV19,CASSIGGSEAFF,TGTGCCAGCAGCATCGGAGGGTCGGAAGCTTTCTTT
TRBD1,many,TRBJ2-7,TRBV2,CASTGQGNEQYF,TGTGCCAGCACCGGACAGGGGAACGAGCAGTACTTC
TRBD1,few,TRBJ2-7,TRBV20-1,CSARDPRQGDEQYF,TGCAGTGCTAGAGATCCCAGACAGGGGGACGAGCAGTACTTC
TRBD2,-,TRBJ2-3,TRBV9,CASSVRGTSGWTDTQYF,TGTGCCAGCAGCGTAAGAGGCACTAGCGGGTGGACAGATACGCAGTATTTT
TRBD2,many,TRBJ2-1,TRBV7-2,CASSFKRDGEQFF,TGTGCCAGCAGCTTTAAGCGGGACGGTGAGCAGTTCTTC